The next 14 T cell receptor beta chains were all read from a single sample in a study of early stage breast cancer tumors (dated by TCRdb to 2016 to 2017). Library creation used the immunoSEQ multiplex PCR assay. Not all clones reach the TCRdb copy of this immuneACCESS table, which keeps in-frame sequences only. Checked studies attribute under half of the gap to unresolved V genes and leave the rest unexplained. Counted in this sample were about 38,000 clones; 74% of them appeared once. In total, the top ten clones hold approximately 7% of the sample. The source material was blood. These TCRs come from a person between 55 and 69 years old with breast cancer.

As regards this clone: Other DNA variants within this sample encode the same CDR3. The chain links TRBV6-5 to TRBJ1-1, with D possibly matching TRBD1 (5 bases). This CDR3 comprises 13 residues. From germline, CDR1 is MNHEY and CDR2 SVGAGI. The V gene lost 2 bases and the J gene lost 8 bases, with 12 bases spanning the gap. The CDR3 reads CASSYRGTPEAFF. The CDR3 DNA reads TGTGCCAGCAGTTACCGGGGGACGCCCGAAGCTTTCTTT.

The chain carries TRBV29-1 and TRBJ2-1, with 14 bases matching TRBD2. Germline V gives CDR1 SQVTM, CDR2 ANQGSEA. The length of the CDR3 is 12 residues. V lost 8 bases and J lost 8; bases outside the gene matches: 2. The CDR3 is CSTGLAGDEQFF. The CDR3 DNA is TGCAGCACGGGACTAGCGGGGGATGAGCAGTTCTTC.

The rearrangement links TRBV5-6 to TRBJ2-1, with D tentatively TRBD2 (5 bases). Germline assignment: CDR1 SGHDT and CDR2 YYEEEE. V was shortened by 2 bases and J by 7 bases, with 19 bases between the two germline ends. CDR3 size: 16 residues. CDR3 loop: CASSFTTSWKGNEQFF. The DNA for the CDR3 is TGTGCCAGCAGCTTTACCACTAGTTGGAAAGGAAATGAGCAGTTCTTC.

The J gene is TRBJ2-1, the V gene TRBV4-2, with 11 positions matching TRBD2. The CDR3 has 19 residues. The germline V gene encodes CDR1 LGHNA and CDR2 YNFKEQ. V lost 2 bases, J lost 2 bases, and 11 bases stayed unmatched. The CDR3 protein is CASSQKLAGGSVTYNEQFF. CDR3 sequence (DNA): TGTGCCAGCAGCCAAAAGCTAGCGGGAGGTTCGGTTACCTACAATGAGCAGTTCTTC.

The chain joins TRBV6-1 to TRBJ2-7; no definite D call. Trimming removed 1 base at V and 2 bases at J, with 6 bases between. There are 13 residues in the CDR3. CDR1 is MNHNS and CDR2 is SASEGT in the germline V gene. The CDR3 sequence: CASSEGLTYEQYF. DNA of the CDR3: TGTGCCAGCAGTGAAGGGCTAACCTACGAGCAGTACTTC.

This chain links TRBV25-1 with TRBJ2-2; D is tentatively TRBD1 or TRBD2 (5 bases each). V was cut by 7 bases and J by 2 bases, with 17 bases left in between. This CDR3 has 16 residues. Germline-derived CDR1 and CDR2 are MGHDK and SYGVNS. This CDR3 reads CASINSRDGNTGELFF. The CDR3 DNA follows: TGTGCCAGCATCAATTCACGGGACGGAAACACCGGGGAGCTGTTTTTT.

The genes are TRBV6-1 and TRBJ2-2, with a tentative D call TRBD2 (6 bases). The CDR3 consists of 15 residues. Germline CDR1 and CDR2: MNHNS and SASEGT. Trimming removed 0 bases from V and 7 bases from J, with 12 bases in between. DNA for the CDR3: TGTGCCAGCAGTGAAGCGTTGGACTACATCGGGGAGCTGTTTTTT. Its translation is CASSEALDYIGELFF.

The rearrangement joins TRBV19 to TRBJ1-1; D is possibly TRBD1 (6 bases). CDR1 and CDR2 (germline): LNHDA, SQIVND (reference sequence). The CDR3 runs to 13 residues. Trimming left V 5 bases short and J 3 bases short, with 10 bases between. In DNA form, the CDR3 reads TGTGCCAGTAGTGTTAAGGGGGACACTGAAGCTTTCTTT. Translation: CASSVKGDTEAFF.

A remark on this clone: This probably arose from a read error, given a far larger clone one base away. The V call is TRBV4-2, the J call TRBJ2-2; TRBD1 matches at 7 bases. The CDR3 has 16 residues. The J segment lost 0 bases and the V segment lost 1 base, leaving 2 bases of the junction unmatched. The germline V gene encodes CDR1 LGHNA and CDR2 YNFKEQ. The CDR3 spells CASSQAGTANTGELFF. The CDR3 bases are TGTGCCAGCAGCCAAGCTGGGACAGCGAACACCGGGGAGCTGTTTTTT.

The chain couples TRBV5-1 to TRBJ1-2, with D unclear. Germline V gene data show CDR1 as SGHRS and CDR2 as YFSETQ. V lost 5 bases and J 1 base, leaving 9 bases between the germline ends. The CDR3 is 13 residues long. The CDR3 bases are TGCGCCAGCAGAGTAGATAGTAACTATGGCTACACCTTC. It translates to CASRVDSNYGYTF.

The genes are TRBV29-1 and TRBJ2-1; D is perhaps TRBD2 (6 bases). CDR3 length equals 14 residues. Looked up from germline, CDR1 is SQVTM and CDR2 is ANQGSEA. Trimming pared 8 bases from V and 4 bases from J, leaving 18 bases between. CDR3 sequence reads: CSIPGLASYNEQFF. CDR3 bases: TGCAGCATCCCCGGTCTAGCGAGTTACAATGAGCAGTTCTTC.

Regarding this clone: In the same sample, other DNA sequences code for this CDR3. J is TRBJ1-2 and V is TRBV15, with 8 bases fitting TRBD1. After removal of 3 bases from V and 7 bases from J, the junction contained 4 bases not matched to a gene. CDR1 LNHNV and CDR2 YYDKDF come from the germline V gene (reference sequence). The CDR3 has 13 amino acids. The CDR3 is CATSSRTGSGYTF. DNA for the CDR3: TGTGCCACCAGCAGTAGGACAGGGAGTGGCTACACCTTC. Full variable domain (remainder filled in from reference TRBV15 and TRBJ1-2): DAMVIQNPRYQVTQFGKPVTLSCSQTLNHNVMYWYQQKSSQAPKLLFHYYDKDFNNEADTPDNFQSRRPNTSFCFLDIRSPGLGDTAMYLCATSSRTGSGYTFGSGTRLTVV.

J is TRBJ2-7 and V is TRBV28; the D is unclear. Trimming pared 5 bases from V and 7 bases from J, leaving 9 bases between. There are 11 residues in the CDR3. Germline loops: CDR1 MDHEN, CDR2 SYDVKM. The CDR3 region has the DNA TGTGCCAGCAGTACGGAGTCGGAGCAGTACTTC. This gives the protein CASSTESEQYF.

This clone ranks as medium-sized (0.01 to 0.1%). The chain has TRBV7-8 and TRBJ1-3; 7 positions match TRBD1. Per the germline V gene, CDR1 is SGHVS and CDR2 is FQNEAQ. CDR3 size: 16 residues. V trimming: 3 bases; J trimming: 0 bases; junction bases outside the gene matches: 5. CDR3 sequence reads: CASSLTGRDSGNTIYF. CDR3 in DNA: TGTGCCAGCAGCTTGACAGGGAGGGACTCTGGAAACACCATATATTTT.